The 2 T cell receptor beta chains given below trace back to one sample, sequenced in a study of T cell clonality in common variable immunodeficiency. Study results and limitations: Common variable immunodeficiency TCR beta sequences reportedly had fewer deletions and N-nucleotide insertions.

Assay used: immunoSEQ multiplex PCR; TCRdb lists only in-frame clones, some missing. This sample carries about 42,000 clones, none of them present only once. Their antigens remain unidentified. Material: peripheral blood mononuclear cells. The receptors here all came from a human donor with common variable immunodeficiency.

This clone has a handful of counts. Read coverage stops 3 residues before the CDR3 terminus; the germline J gene supplies the remainder. V is TRBV20-1 and J is TRBJ2-1; 10 positions match TRBD2. The germline gives CDR1 DFQATT, CDR2 SNEGSKA (reference sequence). The CDR3 contains 14 residues. V shed 3 bases, J shed 4 bases, and the junction held 3 bases outside the gene matches. The CDR3 DNA, read in part, is TGCAGTGCTAGCGGGACTAGCGTTTACAATGAG. Its protein is CSASGTSVYNE. The full CDR3 protein is CSASGTSVYNEQFF.

As for this clone: The read halts 3 residues ahead of the CDR3 end, with the missing end drawn from the germline J gene. V gene TRBV5-1 combines with J gene TRBJ2-3, with 11 bases identical to TRBD1. The CDR3 consists of 16 residues. Germline lookup yields CDR1 SGHRS and CDR2 YFSETQ. Trimming at V came to 4 bases and at J to 4 bases, leaving 8 bases not matched to a gene. The covered CDR3 bases are TGCGCCAGCAGCGGGACGGGACAGGGGGGACCAGATACG. Its translation: CASSGTGQGGPDT. Given in full, the CDR3 is CASSGTGQGGPDTQYF.